The TCR beta chain described here comes from a study of blood T cells in healthy people across ages. Combining a sample-barcoded 5' primer with a J-beta primer mix, a second PCR ran for roughly 6 to 12 cycles. Each CDR3 protein is one row after TCRdb ran MiXCR on the 5' RACE reads. Here the sample spans 920,000 or so distinct CDR3 sequences, 40% to 55% being singletons. The CDR3 runs 14 residues. Unmatched junction bases numbered 12, after V lost 7 bases and J lost 11 bases. Germline CDR1 is MNHNS and CDR2 is SASEGT. The chain joins TRBV6-1 to TRBJ2-5; TRBD2 matches 11 bases. The receptor's source is a woman aged 60-75 years in good health. Input material: blood. The CDR3 DNA follows: TGTGCCAGCAAAGACCTACTAGCGGGAGCTGAGCAGTACTTC. Translation: CASKDLLAGAEQYF.